These 12 T cell receptor beta chains were all obtained from the same sample, sequenced in a study of shared clonotypes between healthy human individuals. Repertoires were generated with immunoSEQ multiplex PCR, while TCRdb's copy carries only in-frame clones and drops some. The sample records 2 million to 2.5 million clones, about 92% being singletons. Sequenced sample: naive CD4+ T cells from PBMCs. Subset in this sample: CD45RA+ positively selected. Source of these receptors: a man aged 18 to 29 in good health. Some clones in this sample may be carry-over from other donors' samples.

This clone has only one observation. The chain employs TRBV5-4 and TRBJ1-1; maybe TRBD1 (6 bases). The CDR3 is 14 amino acids. Germline V gene sequence: CDR1 SGHNT, CDR2 YYREEE (reference sequence). Trimming took off 4 bases at V and 4 bases at J, with 14 bases between the two ends. CDR3 sequence: CASSRGTPGTEAFF. The DNA for the CDR3 is TGTGCCAGCAGCCGTGGGACACCCGGCACTGAAGCTTTCTTT. Full variable domain (missing parts from reference TRBV5-4 and TRBJ1-1): ETGVTQSPTHLIKTRGQQVTLRCSSQSGHNTVSWYQQALGQGPQFIFQYYREEENGRGNFPPRFSGLQFPNYSSELNVNALELDDSALYLCASSRGTPGTEAFFGQGTRLTVV.

This clone was counted between two and nine times. The chain carries TRBV6-1 and TRBJ2-7, with 8 bases matching TRBD1. Looked up from germline, CDR1 is MNHNS and CDR2 is SASEGT. V was pared by 1 base and J by 7 bases, with 9 bases of the junction left unmatched. This CDR3 contains 15 residues. The CDR3 sequence: CASSEGQGWVGEQYF. Here the CDR3 DNA reads TGTGCCAGCAGTGAAGGACAGGGGTGGGTAGGTGAGCAGTACTTC.

The chain is built from TRBV20-1 and TRBJ1-1; no clear D. V lost 2 bases to trimming and J lost 4 bases, with 2 bases between them. Per germline, CDR1 DFQATT and CDR2 SNEGSKA (reference sequence). The CDR3 has 10 residues. The chain's CDR3 is CSARTTEAFF. CDR3 DNA sequence: TGCAGTGCTAGAACCACTGAAGCTTTCTTT.

This chain joins TRBV14 and TRBJ2-3; the match to TRBD1 covers 7 bases. The CDR3 totals 16 residues. Germline CDR1 reads SGHDN; CDR2 reads FVKESK. V gave up 2 bases and J gave up 7 bases; unmatched junction bases: 12. The CDR3 loop reads CASSQLRGGIDNTQYF. The CDR3 DNA reads as TGTGCCAGCAGCCAACTCCGAGGGGGCATCGACAATACGCAGTATTTT.

V gene TRBV5-1 combines with J gene TRBJ2-3, with D possibly matching TRBD1 (6 bases). Looked up from germline, CDR1 is SGHRS and CDR2 is YFSETQ. The V end lost 2 bases, the J end lost 1 base, and 14 bases lay between the germline ends. The CDR3 loop spans 16 amino acids. This chain's CDR3 is CASSFRGYSRTDTQYF. The CDR3 DNA is TGCGCCAGCAGCTTCAGGGGTTACTCTCGCACAGATACGCAGTATTTT.

The chain combines TRBV9 with TRBJ2-5; 12 positions match TRBD2. With V trimmed by 4 bases and J by 5 bases, 9 bases remained unmatched. This CDR3 has 16 amino acids. The germline V gene has CDR1 SGDLS and CDR2 YYNGEE. CDR3 sequence: CASSLGLAGTVETQYF. CDR3 nucleotides: TGTGCCAGCAGCTTAGGACTAGCGGGAACGGTGGAGACCCAGTACTTC.

The chain employs TRBV28 and TRBJ2-7; possible D gene TRBD2, 6 bases. Germline lookup yields CDR1 MDHEN and CDR2 SYDVKM. The CDR3 runs 16 residues. V lost 1 base, J lost 0 bases, and 13 bases lay in between. The CDR3 bases are TGTGCCAGCAGTTTATCAGGACTAACCACCTCCTACGAGCAGTACTTC. Residues: CASSLSGLTTSYEQYF. Looking up the rest from reference TRBV28 and TRBJ2-7 gives the full variable domain: DVKVTQSSRYLVKRTGEKVFLECVQDMDHENMFWYRQDPGLGLRLIYFSYDVKMKEKGDIPEGYSVSREKKERFSLILESASTNQTSMYLCASSLSGLTTSYEQYFGPGTRLTVT.

The chain carries TRBV5-1 and TRBJ2-7, with 12 bases fitting TRBD2. V dropped 4 bases and J dropped 1; count of bases not matched to a gene: 3. This CDR3 region has 15 residues. CDR1 is SGHRS and CDR2 is YFSETQ in the germline V gene. The CDR3 sequence: CASSGTSGLSYEQYF. CDR3 nucleotides: TGCGCCAGCAGCGGGACTAGCGGGCTATCCTACGAGCAGTACTTC.

The chain joins TRBV6-5 to TRBJ1-1; D possibly corresponds to TRBD1 (5 bases). The CDR3 loop spans 15 amino acids. V was cut by 2 bases and J by 4 bases, with 14 bases left in between. Per germline, CDR1 MNHEY and CDR2 SVGAGI. CDR3 residues: CASSYRSGGGTEAFF. The CDR3, as DNA: TGTGCCAGCAGTTACAGATCGGGGGGGGGCACTGAAGCTTTCTTT.

The rearrangement joins TRBV28 to TRBJ2-5, with D possibly being TRBD1 (6 bases). CDR1 is MDHEN and CDR2 is SYDVKM in the germline V gene. Trimming cost V 5 bases and J 1 base, with 17 bases left between them. This CDR3 comprises 16 residues. The CDR3 bases are TGTGCCAGCAGTCCCGCCATCGGACAGACCCAAGAGACCCAGTACTTC. It yields the protein CASSPAIGQTQETQYF.

With regard to this clone: This CDR3 is also generated by other DNA sequences in the sample. The chain couples TRBV6-1 to TRBJ1-2; D ambiguous. The germline gives CDR1 MNHNS, CDR2 SASEGT. The CDR3 totals 12 residues. V dropped 8 bases and J dropped 4 bases, with 11 bases sitting between them. CDR3 DNA: TGTGCCAGCCAAGACACCACCTATGGCTACACCTTC. It translates to CASQDTTYGYTF.

The genes are TRBV28 and TRBJ1-2; no firm D call. CDR3 length: 12 amino acids. V lost 6 bases and J 4 bases, leaving 9 bases between the germline ends. The germline gives CDR1 MDHEN, CDR2 SYDVKM. CDR3 coding DNA: TGTGCCAGCAGCAAAGCCGCCTATGGCTACACCTTC. This translates into CASSKAAYGYTF.